The present entry profiles one TCR beta chain with its context. Antigen unknown. The germline gives CDR1 SGHDN, CDR2 FVKESK. V lost 1 base and J lost 4, with 10 bases in between. This CDR3 contains 15 residues. This sample is drawn from a study of T-cell reconstitution after alpha-beta-depleted transplantation in children. TCRbeta library preparation incorporated unique molecular identifiers. One entry per CDR3 protein, called by TCRdb with MiXCR from the PCR reads. The sample gives a few hundred thousand distinct CDR3 sequences, over 9% of which show up once; 7.5% is in the top ten. Study-level results: TCRbeta diversity was high at day 60 in some patients (a result of surviving recipient T cells and thymic progenitors). About two months after transplant, alpha-beta T cells reportedly came from several hundred expanded graft clones. It was newly produced T cells that mostly accounted for T-cell counts and diversity one year after transplant.

The sequences come from PBMCs, collected before TCRalphabeta/CD19-depleted stem cell transplant. This clonotype was obtained from a boy younger than two with acute myeloid leukemia, due to receive a stem cell transplant. The gene calls are TRBV14 and TRBJ2-2; a possible D gene is TRBD1 (6 bases). CDR3 nucleotide sequence: TGTGCCAGCAGCCAAGTGGGGGCGATCACCGGGGAGCTGTTTTTT. Translating gives CASSQVGAITGELFF.